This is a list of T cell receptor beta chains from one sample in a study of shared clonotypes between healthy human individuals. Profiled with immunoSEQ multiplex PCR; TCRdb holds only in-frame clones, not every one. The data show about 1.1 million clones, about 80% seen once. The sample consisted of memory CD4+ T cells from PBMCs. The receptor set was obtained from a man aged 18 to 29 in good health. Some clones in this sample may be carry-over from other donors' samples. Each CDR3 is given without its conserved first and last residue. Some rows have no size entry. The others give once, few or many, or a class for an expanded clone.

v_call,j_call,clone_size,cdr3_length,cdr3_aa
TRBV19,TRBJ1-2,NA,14,ASSRNTGTGTAGYT
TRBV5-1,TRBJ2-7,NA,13,ASSLAPGGGYEQY
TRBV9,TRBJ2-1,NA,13,ASNRLAGGPNEQF
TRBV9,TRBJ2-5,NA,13,ASSVVGGGQETQY
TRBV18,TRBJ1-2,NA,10,ASSPGGIGYT
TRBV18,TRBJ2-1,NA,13,ASSLQGTSYNEQF
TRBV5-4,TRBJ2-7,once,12,ASSSRTGVYEQY
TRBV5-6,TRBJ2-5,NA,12,ASSWAGGAETQY
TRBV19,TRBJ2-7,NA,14,ASSLNPTMGTYEQY
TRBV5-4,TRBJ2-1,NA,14,ASSPPGLAGGHEQF
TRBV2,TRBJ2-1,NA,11,ASNQDRYNEQF
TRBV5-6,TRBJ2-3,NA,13,ASSPAGGQRDTQY
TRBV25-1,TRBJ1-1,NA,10,ASRGQNTEAF
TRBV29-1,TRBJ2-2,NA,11,SVAGQGGRELF
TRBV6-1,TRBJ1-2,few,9,ASSPHRGYT
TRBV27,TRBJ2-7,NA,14,ASSSKLAGGPGEQY
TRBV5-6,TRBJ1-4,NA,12,ASAEWPGYEKLF
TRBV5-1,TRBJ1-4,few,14,ASSLGTGRLDEKLF
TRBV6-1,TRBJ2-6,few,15,ASSGGTVLAGANVLT
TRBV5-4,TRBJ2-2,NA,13,ASSLGSGRIGELF
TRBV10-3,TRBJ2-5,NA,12,AISAVQGLETQY
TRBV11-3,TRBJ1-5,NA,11,ANFDREGGPQH
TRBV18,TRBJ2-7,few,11,ASSQIAGEPLD
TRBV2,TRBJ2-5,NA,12,ASSESTGQETQY
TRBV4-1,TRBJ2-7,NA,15,ASSQGRGLAATYEQY
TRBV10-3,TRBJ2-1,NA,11,ATRGIVYGEQF
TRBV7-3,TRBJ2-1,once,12,ASSLMGQDNEQF
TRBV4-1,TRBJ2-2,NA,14,ASSQAVGVDTGELF
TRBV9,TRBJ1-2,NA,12,ASTLTGRGSGYT
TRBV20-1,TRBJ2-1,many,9,SARAGNEQF
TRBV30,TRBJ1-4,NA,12,AWSRNRGSEKLF
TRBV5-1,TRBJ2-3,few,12,ASTAASSTDTQY
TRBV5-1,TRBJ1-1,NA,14,ASSLSEGLMNTEAF
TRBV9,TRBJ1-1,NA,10,ASRIRTGEAF
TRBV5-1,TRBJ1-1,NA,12,ASSSQGPNTEAF
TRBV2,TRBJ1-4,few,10,ASRSDSEKLF
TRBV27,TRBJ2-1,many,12,ASSRAPFYNEQF
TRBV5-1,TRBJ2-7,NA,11,ASSLYGGPEQY
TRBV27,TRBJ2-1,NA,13,ASNRRGTGGREQF
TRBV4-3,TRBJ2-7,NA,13,ASSQVASGSYEQY
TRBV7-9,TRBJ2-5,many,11,ASSPRGPETQY
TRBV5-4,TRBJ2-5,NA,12,ASSLGRARETQY